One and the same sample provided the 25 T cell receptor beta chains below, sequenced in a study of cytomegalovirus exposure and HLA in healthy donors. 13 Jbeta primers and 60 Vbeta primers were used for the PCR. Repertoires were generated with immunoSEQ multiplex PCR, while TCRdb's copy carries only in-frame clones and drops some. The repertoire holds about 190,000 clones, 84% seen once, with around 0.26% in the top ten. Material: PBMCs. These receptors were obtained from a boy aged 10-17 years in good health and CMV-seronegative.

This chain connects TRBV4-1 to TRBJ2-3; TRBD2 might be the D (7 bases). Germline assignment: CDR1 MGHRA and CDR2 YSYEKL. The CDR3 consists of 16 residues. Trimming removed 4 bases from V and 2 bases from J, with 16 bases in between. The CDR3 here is CASSPTSGGYTDTQYF. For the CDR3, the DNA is TGCGCCAGCAGCCCTACCTCGGGGGGCTACACAGATACGCAGTATTTT.

The CDR3 DNA reads TGTGCCAGTCGGAGGGACAATCAGCCCCAGCATTTT. It encodes CASRRDNQPQHF. The chain employs TRBV6-6 and TRBJ1-5; D is ambiguous. The length of the CDR3 is 12 residues. Trimming shortened V by 9 bases and J by 3 bases, and 9 bases separated the two germline ends. Germline lookup yields CDR1 MNHNY and CDR2 SVGAGI (reference sequence).

The CDR3 DNA reads TGTGCCAGCAGGACGGGAGGACAAGAGACCCAGTACTTC. This translates into CASRTGGQETQYF. The chain uses TRBV7-9 and TRBJ2-5, with TRBD2 matching over 7 bases. The junction had 3 bases not matched to a gene; V was cut back by 6 bases and J by 2 bases. The CDR3 loop spans 13 amino acids. Germline lookup yields CDR1 SEHNR and CDR2 FQNEAQ (reference sequence).

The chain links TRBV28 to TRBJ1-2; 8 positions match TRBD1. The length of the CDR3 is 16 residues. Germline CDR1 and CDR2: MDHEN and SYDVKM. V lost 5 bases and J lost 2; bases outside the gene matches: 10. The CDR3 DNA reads TGTGCCAGCAGTCATATACCGGACAGGGCCAACTATGGCTACACCTTC. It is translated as CASSHIPDRANYGYTF.

The CDR3 reads CASNPSGRSYNEQFF. In DNA form, the CDR3 reads TGTGCCAGCAACCCTAGCGGGAGGTCCTACAATGAGCAGTTCTTC. The rearrangement uses TRBV9 and TRBJ2-1; 11 bases map to TRBD2. CDR1 is SGDLS, CDR2 YYNGEE, per germline. The CDR3 loop spans 15 amino acids. V lost 6 bases, J lost 1 base, and 3 bases stayed unmatched.

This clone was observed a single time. The CDR3 here is CASSPGLQKAKNIQYF. In DNA form, the CDR3 reads TGTGCCAGTAGTCCCGGCCTACAGAAAGCCAAAAACATTCAGTACTTC. V usage is TRBV19 and J usage is TRBJ2-4, with D uncertain. Deletions cut 5 bases from V and 0 bases from J, with 14 bases between. Germline-derived CDR1 and CDR2 are LNHDA and SQIVND (reference sequence). CDR3 length equals 16 residues.

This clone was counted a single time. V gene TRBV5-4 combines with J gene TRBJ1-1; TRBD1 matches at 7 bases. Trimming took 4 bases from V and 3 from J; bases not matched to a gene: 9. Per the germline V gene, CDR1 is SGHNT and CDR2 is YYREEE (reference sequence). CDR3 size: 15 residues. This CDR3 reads CASSKSRTGDTEAFF. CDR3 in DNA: TGTGCCAGCAGCAAAAGCCGAACAGGGGACACTGAAGCTTTCTTT.

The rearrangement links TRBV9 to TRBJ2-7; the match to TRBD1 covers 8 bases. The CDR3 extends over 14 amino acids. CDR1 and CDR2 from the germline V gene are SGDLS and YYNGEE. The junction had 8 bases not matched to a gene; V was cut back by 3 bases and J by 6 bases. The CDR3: CASSGRTGSFEQYF. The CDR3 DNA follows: TGTGCCAGCAGCGGACGGACAGGGAGCTTCGAGCAGTACTTC.

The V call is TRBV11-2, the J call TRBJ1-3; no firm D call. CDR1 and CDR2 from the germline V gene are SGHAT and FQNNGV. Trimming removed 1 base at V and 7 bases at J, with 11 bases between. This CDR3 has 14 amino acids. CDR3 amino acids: CASSLARSGNTIYF. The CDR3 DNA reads TGTGCCAGCAGCTTAGCGCGGTCGGGGAACACCATATATTTT.

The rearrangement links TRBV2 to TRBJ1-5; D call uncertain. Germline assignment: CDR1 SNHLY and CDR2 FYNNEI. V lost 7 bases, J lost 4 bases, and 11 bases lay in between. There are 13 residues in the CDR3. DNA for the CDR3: TGTGCCAGCACTCCAGACACAAATCAGCCCCAGCATTTT. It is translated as CASTPDTNQPQHF.

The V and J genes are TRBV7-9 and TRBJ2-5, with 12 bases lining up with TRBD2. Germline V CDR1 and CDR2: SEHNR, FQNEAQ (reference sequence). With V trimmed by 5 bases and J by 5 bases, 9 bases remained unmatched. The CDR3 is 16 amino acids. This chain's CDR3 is CASSPASGGALETQYF. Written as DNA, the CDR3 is TGTGCCAGCAGCCCAGCTAGCGGGGGGGCCTTGGAGACCCAGTACTTC.

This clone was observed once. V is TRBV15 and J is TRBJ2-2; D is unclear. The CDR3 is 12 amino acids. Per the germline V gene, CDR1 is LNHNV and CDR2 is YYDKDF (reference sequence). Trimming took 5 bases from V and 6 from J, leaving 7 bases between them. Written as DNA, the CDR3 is TGTGCCACCAGCGGCCCCGCCGGGGAGCTGTTTTTT. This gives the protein CATSGPAGELFF.

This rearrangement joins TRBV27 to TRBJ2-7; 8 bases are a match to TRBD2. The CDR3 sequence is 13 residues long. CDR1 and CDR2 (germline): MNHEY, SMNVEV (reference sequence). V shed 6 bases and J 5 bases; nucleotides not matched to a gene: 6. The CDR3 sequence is CASRTGGFDEQYF. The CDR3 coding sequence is TGTGCCAGCAGAACGGGAGGGTTTGACGAGCAGTACTTC.

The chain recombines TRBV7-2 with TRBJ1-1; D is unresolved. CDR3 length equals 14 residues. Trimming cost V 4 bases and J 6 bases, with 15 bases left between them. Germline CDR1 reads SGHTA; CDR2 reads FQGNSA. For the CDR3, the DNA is TGTGCCAGCAGCTCAGTTTTCCAGAATCCTGAAGCTTTCTTT. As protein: CASSSVFQNPEAFF. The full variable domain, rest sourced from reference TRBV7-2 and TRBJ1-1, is GAGVSQSPSNKVTEKGKDVELRCDPISGHTALYWYRQSLGQGLEFLIYFQGNSAPDKSGLPSDRFSAERTGGSVSTLTIQRTQQEDSAVYLCASSSVFQNPEAFFGQGTRLTVV.

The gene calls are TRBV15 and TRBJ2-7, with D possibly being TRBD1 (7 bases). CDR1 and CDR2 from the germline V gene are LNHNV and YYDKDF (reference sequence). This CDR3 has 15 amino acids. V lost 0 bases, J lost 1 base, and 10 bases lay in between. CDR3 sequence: CATSREQGRSYEQYF. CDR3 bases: TGTGCCACCAGCAGAGAACAGGGGAGGTCCTACGAGCAGTACTTC.

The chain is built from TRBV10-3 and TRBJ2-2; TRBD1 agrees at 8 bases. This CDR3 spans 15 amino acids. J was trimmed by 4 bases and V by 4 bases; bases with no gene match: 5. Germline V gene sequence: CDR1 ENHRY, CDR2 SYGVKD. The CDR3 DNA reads TGTGCCATCAGTGTAGGACAGGGATCCACCGGGGAGCTGTTTTTT. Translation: CAISVGQGSTGELFF.

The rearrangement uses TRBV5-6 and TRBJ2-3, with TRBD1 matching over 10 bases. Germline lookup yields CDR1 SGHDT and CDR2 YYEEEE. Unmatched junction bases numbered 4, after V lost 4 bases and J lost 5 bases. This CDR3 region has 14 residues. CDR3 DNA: TGTGCCAGCAGCGACAGGGGGCGGGGAGATACGCAGTATTTT. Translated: CASSDRGRGDTQYF.

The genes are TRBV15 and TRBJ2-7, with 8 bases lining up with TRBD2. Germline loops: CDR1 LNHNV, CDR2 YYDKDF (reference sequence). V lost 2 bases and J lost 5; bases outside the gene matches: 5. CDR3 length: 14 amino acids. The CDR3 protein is CATSRTGLGDEQYF. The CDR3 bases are TGTGCCACCAGCAGAACGGGACTAGGTGACGAGCAGTACTTC.

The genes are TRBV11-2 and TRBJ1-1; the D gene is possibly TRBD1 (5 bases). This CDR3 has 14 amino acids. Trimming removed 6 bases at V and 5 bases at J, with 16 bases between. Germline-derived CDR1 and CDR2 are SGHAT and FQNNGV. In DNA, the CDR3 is TGTGCCAGCAGTCTCCAGGGCGGGATTACTGAAGCTTTCTTT. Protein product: CASSLQGGITEAFF. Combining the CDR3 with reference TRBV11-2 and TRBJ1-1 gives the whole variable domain EAGVAQSPRYKIIEKRQSVAFWCNPISGHATLYWYQQILGQGPKLLIQFQNNGVVDDSQLPKDRFSAERLKGVDSTLKIQPAKLEDSAVYLCASSLQGGITEAFFGQGTRLTVV.

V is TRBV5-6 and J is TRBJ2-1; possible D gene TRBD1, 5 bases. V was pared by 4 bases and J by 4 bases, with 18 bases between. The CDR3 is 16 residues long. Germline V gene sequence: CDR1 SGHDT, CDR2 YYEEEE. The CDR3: CASSQPSATAYNEQFF. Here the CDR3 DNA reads TGTGCCAGCAGCCAACCAAGCGCGACAGCATACAATGAGCAGTTCTTC.

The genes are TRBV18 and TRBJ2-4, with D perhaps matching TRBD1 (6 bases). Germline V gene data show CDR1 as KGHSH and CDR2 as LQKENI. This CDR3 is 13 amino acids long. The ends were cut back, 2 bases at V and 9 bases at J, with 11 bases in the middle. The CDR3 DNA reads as TGTGCCAGCTCACCATCAGCAGGGGTCATTCAGTACTTC. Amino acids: CASSPSAGVIQYF.

CDR3 coding DNA: TGCAGCGTTGAAGACCAACCCCGGGAGGGGGATCGTGGCTACACCTTC. Its protein product is CSVEDQPREGDRGYTF. The chain is built from TRBV29-1 and TRBJ1-2, with TRBD1 as a possible D gene (6 bases). The CDR3 is made up of 16 amino acids. The V and J ends lost 0 bases and 7 bases respectively, with 21 bases between them. The germline V gene has CDR1 SQVTM and CDR2 ANQGSEA.

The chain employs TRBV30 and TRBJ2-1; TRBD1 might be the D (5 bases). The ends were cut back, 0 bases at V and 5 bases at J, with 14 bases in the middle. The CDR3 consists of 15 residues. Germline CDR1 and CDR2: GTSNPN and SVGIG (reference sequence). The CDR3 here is CAWSVGHEVHNEQFF. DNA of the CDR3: TGTGCCTGGAGTGTGGGGCACGAGGTCCACAATGAGCAGTTCTTC.

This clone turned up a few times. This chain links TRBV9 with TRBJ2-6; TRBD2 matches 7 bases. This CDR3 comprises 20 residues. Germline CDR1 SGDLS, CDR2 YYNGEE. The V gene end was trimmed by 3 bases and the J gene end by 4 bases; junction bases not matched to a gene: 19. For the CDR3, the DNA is TGTGCCAGCAGCGATGATCCTGCGGGGGTCAACCCCTTAGGGGCCAACGTCCTGACTTTC. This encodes CASSDDPAGVNPLGANVLTF.

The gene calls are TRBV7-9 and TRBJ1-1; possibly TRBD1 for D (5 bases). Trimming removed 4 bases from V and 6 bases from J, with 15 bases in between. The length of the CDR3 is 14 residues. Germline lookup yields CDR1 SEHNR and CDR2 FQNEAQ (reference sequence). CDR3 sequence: CASSWGIRGSEAFF. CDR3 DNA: TGTGCCAGCAGCTGGGGTATTAGGGGCTCTGAAGCTTTCTTT.